What follows are 8 T cell receptor beta chains derived from one specimen sequenced in a study of OX40 agonist ivuxolimab in advanced cancers. The repertoire was sequenced with immunoSEQ multiplex PCR; TCRdb's copy has only in-frame clones and lacks some. The repertoire consists of some 80,000 clones, with approximately 80% occurring once and the leading ten covering over 0.4%. This material consisted of CD4+ or CD8+ T cells sorted from blood, taken in a trial of the OX40 agonist ivuxolimab. All receptors derive from an adult with an advanced solid tumor such as melanoma, head and neck, liver or kidney cancer.

The chain carries TRBV6-1 and TRBJ1-1, with no clear D. The CDR3 spans 14 residues. Trimming stripped 6 bases from V and 5 bases from J, with 16 bases between. The germline gives CDR1 MNHNS, CDR2 SASEGT. The CDR3 protein is CASRPREVQTEAFF. The CDR3 DNA reads TGTGCCAGCAGACCACGGGAAGTCCAGACTGAAGCTTTCTTT.

The gene calls are TRBV11-2 and TRBJ2-3, with D perhaps TRBD2 (7 bases). The germline V and J ends were trimmed by 0 bases and 4 bases, with 11 bases remaining between them. The CDR3 contains 15 residues. Germline loops: CDR1 SGHAT, CDR2 FQNNGV. CDR3 loop: CASSLDWGGSDTQYF. The CDR3 DNA follows: TGTGCCAGCAGCTTAGATTGGGGGGGCTCAGATACGCAGTATTTT.

The V call is TRBV5-1, the J call TRBJ1-1; possible D gene TRBD1, 6 bases. V was pared by 4 bases and J by 4 bases, with 23 bases between. Germline V gives CDR1 SGHRS, CDR2 YFSETQ. The CDR3 totals 17 residues. The CDR3 nucleotides read TGCGCCAGCAGCCGCCAATCTACGACAGGCCCGAGCACTGAAGCTTTCTTT. It translates to CASSRQSTTGPSTEAFF.

This clone was seen only once. The rearrangement joins TRBV30 to TRBJ1-6; TRBD1 is a possible D gene (5 bases). V was pared by 2 bases and J by 15 bases, with 20 bases between. Germline-derived CDR1 and CDR2 are GTSNPN and SVGIG (reference sequence). The CDR3 loop spans 14 amino acids. The CDR3 DNA reads as TGTGCCTGGAGTCCAAACCAAGGACATTTTCTCCTCCACTTT. This gives the protein CAWSPNQGHFLLHF.

The chain is built from TRBV29-1 and TRBJ2-1, with a tentative D call TRBD2 (5 bases). Germline V gene lookup returns CDR1 SQVTM and CDR2 ANQGSEA. This CDR3 comprises 12 residues. With 4 bases removed from V and 10 bases from J, the gap between germline ends came to 14 bases. This CDR3 is CSVAGIRGEQFF. CDR3 coding DNA: TGCAGCGTTGCGGGGATTCGTGGGGAGCAGTTCTTC.

This rearrangement joins TRBV7-3 to TRBJ2-5; 10 nucleotides match TRBD2. Germline lookup yields CDR1 SGHTA and CDR2 FQGTGA. The CDR3 length is 16 residues. Unmatched junction bases numbered 9, after V lost 5 bases and J lost 3 bases. The CDR3 region is CASSPGLAPTKETQYF. CDR3 nucleotides: TGTGCCAGCAGCCCGGGACTAGCGCCTACGAAAGAGACCCAGTACTTC.

The chain uses TRBV6-6 and TRBJ1-5; 7 nucleotides agree with TRBD1. The CDR3 consists of 14 residues. The germline V gene encodes CDR1 MNHNY and CDR2 SVGAGI (reference sequence). Unmatched junction bases numbered 7, after V lost 5 bases and J lost 6 bases. CDR3: CASSQDRVGQPQHF. The CDR3 nucleotides read TGTGCCAGCAGTCAAGACAGGGTCGGTCAGCCCCAGCATTTT.

The chain recombines TRBV28 with TRBJ2-7; 7 nucleotides match TRBD2. The CDR3 spans 17 residues. J was trimmed by 7 bases and V by 8 bases; bases with no gene match: 23. The germline V gene has CDR1 MDHEN and CDR2 SYDVKM. CDR3 coding DNA: TGTGCCAGCCCCCCTCCCGGTCTAGCGGCAAATGCTCGGGAGCAGTACTTC. Translating it yields CASPPPGLAANAREQYF.